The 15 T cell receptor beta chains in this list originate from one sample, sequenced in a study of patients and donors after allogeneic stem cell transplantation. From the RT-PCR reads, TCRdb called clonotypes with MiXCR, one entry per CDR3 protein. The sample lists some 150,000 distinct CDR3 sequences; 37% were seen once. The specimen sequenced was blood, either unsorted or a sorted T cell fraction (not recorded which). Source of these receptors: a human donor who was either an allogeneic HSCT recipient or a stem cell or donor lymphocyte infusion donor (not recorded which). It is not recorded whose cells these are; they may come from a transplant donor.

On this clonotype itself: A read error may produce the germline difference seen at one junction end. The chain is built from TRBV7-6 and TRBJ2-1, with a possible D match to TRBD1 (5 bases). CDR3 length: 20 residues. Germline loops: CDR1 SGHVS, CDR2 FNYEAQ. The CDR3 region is CASSSLLRTGNISSYIEQFF. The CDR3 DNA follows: TGTGCCAGCAGCTCCTTATTGCGAACAGGAAATATTAGCTCCTACATTGAGCAGTTCTTC.

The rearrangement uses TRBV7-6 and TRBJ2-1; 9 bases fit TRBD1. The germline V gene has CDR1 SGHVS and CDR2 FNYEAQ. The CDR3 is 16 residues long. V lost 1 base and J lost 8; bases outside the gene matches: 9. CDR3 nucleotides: TGTGCCAGCAGCTTAGATGGGACAGGGAGTTTCGATGAGCAGTTCTTC. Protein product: CASSLDGTGSFDEQFF.

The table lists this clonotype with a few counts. The CDR3 DNA reads TGTGCCAGCAGCTCTAACAAGCTTCGGGTGAATGAAGCTTTCTTT. As protein: CASSSNKLRVNEAFF. The rearrangement joins TRBV12-3 or TRBV12-4 to TRBJ1-1; the D is unclear. The CDR3 is 15 residues long. The V end lost 6 bases, the J end lost 7 bases, and 21 bases lay between the germline ends.

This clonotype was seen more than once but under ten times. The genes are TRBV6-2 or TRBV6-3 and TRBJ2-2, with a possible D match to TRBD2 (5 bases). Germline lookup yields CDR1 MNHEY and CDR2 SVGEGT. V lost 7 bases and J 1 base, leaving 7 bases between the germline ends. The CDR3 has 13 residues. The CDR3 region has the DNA TGTGCCAGCATCGGGGTGAACACCGGGGAGCTGTTTTTT. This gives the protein CASIGVNTGELFF.

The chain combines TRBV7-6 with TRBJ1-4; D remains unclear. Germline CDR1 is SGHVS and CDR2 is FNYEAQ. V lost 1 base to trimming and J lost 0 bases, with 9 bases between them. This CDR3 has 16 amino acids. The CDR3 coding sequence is TGTGCCAGCAGCTTAGACAGACCTGCAACTAATGAAAAACTGTTTTTT. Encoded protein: CASSLDRPATNEKLFF.

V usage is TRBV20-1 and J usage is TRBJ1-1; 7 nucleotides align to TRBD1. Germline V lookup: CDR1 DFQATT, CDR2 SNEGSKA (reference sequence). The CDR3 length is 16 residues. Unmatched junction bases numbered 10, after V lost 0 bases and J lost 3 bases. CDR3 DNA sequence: TGCAGTGCTAGAGATATATCAGGGGGAGAATACACTGAAGCTTTCTTT. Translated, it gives CSARDISGGEYTEAFF.

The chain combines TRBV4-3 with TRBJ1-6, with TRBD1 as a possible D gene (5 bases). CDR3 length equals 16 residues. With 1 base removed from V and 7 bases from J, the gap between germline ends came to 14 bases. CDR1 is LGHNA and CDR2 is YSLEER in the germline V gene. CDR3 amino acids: CASSQGIGTLNSPLHF. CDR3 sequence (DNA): TGCGCCAGCAGCCAAGGGATCGGGACGCTCAATTCACCCCTCCACTTT.

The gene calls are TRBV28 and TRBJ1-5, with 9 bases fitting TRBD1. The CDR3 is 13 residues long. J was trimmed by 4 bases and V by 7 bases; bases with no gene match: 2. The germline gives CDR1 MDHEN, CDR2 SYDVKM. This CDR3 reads CASIGTGNQPQHF. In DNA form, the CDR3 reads TGTGCCAGCATCGGGACAGGGAATCAGCCCCAGCATTTT.

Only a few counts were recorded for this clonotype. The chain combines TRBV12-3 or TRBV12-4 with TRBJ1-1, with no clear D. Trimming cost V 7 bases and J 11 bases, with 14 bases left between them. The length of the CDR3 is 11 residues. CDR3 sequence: CASTRSGYAFF. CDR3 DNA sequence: TGTGCCAGCACCCGCAGCGGGTATGCTTTCTTT.

Here the CDR3 DNA reads TGTGCCAGTCCGGGACAGGGGGCCAATGAGCAGTTCTTC. It is translated as CASPGQGANEQFF. The V call is TRBV2, the J call TRBJ2-1; TRBD1 matches 12 bases. The J segment lost 6 bases and the V segment lost 9 bases, leaving 3 bases of the junction unmatched. The germline gives CDR1 SNHLY, CDR2 FYNNEI. The CDR3 length is 13 residues. The whole variable domain, filled in from reference TRBV2 and TRBJ2-1, reads EPEVTQTPSHQVTQMGQEVILRCVPISNHLYFYWYRQILGQKVEFLVSFYNNEISEKSEIFDDQFSVERPDGSNFTLKIRSTKLEDSAMYFCASPGQGANEQFFGPGTRLTVL.

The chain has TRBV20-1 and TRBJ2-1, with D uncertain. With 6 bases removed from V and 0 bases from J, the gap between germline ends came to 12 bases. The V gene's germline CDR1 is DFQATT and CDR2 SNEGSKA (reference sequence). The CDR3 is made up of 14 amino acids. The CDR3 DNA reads TGCAGTGCGCGACACCCGAGCTCCTACAATGAGCAGTTCTTC. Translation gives CSARHPSSYNEQFF.

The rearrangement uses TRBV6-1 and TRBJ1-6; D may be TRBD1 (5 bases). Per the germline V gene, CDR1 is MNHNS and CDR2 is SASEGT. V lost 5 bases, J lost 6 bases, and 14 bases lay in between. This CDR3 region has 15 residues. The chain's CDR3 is CASSSKRGTNSPLHF. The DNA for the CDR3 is TGTGCCAGCAGTTCGAAGCGGGGCACTAATTCACCCCTCCACTTT.

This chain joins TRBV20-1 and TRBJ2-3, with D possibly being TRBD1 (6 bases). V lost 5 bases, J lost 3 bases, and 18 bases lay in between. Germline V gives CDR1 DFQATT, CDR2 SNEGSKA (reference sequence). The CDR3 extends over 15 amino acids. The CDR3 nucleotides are TGCAGTGCTGGGGGAGACGGACAGATAACAGATACGCAGTATTTT. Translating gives CSAGGDGQITDTQYF.

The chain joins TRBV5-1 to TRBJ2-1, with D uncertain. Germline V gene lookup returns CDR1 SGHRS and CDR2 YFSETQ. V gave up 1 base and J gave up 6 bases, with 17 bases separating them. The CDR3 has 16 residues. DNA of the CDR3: TGCGCCAGCAGCTTGAAGGTGGCTACCCAAGGCAATGAGCAGTTCTTC. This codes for CASSLKVATQGNEQFF.

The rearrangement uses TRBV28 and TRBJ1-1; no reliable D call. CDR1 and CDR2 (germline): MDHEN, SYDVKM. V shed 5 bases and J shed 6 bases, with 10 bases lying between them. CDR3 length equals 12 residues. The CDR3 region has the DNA TGTGCCAGCAGTCCACGAATCGCTGAAGCTTTCTTT. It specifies CASSPRIAEAFF.